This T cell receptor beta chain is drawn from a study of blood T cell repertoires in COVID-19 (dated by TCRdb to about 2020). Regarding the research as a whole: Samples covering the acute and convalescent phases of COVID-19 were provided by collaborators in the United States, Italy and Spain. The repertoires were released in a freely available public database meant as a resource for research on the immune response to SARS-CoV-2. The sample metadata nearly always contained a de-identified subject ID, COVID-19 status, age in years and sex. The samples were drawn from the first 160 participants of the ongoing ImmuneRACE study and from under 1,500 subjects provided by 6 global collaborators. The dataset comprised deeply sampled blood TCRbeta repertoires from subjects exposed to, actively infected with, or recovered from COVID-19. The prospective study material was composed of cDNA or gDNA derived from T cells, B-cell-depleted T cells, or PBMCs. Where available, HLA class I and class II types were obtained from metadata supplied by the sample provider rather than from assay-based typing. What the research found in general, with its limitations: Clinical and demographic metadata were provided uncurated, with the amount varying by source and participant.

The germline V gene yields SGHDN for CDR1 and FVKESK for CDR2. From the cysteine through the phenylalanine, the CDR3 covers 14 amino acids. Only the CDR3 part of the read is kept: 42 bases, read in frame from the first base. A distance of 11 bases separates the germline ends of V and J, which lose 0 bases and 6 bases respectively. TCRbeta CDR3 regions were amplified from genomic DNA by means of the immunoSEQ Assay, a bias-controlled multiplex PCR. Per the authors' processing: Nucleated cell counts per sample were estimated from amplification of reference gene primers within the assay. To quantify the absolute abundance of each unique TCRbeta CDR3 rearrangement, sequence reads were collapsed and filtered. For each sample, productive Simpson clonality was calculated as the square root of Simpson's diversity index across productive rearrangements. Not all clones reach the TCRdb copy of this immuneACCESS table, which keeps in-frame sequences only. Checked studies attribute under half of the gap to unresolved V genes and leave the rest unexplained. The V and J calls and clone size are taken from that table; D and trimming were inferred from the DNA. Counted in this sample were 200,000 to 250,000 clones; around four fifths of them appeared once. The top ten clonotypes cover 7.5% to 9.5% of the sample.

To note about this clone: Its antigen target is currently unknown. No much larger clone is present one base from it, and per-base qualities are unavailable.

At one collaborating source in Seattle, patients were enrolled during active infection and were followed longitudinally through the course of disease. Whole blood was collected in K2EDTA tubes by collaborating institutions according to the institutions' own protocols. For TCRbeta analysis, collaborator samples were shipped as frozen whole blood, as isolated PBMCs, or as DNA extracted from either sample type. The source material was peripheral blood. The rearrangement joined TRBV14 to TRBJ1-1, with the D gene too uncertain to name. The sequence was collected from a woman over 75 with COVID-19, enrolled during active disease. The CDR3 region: CASSQDLVRAEAFF. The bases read TGTGCCAGCAGCCAAGATTTGGTTCGGGCTGAAGCTTTCTTT.